The 4 T cell receptor beta chains presented below share a single source sample, sequenced in a study of CD8 T cells in Susac syndrome. Reverse transcription of about 0.45 to 1 ug RNA used random hexamers. MiXCR was run by TCRdb on the immunoSEQ multiplex PCR reads, yielding one entry per CDR3 protein. Among some 120,000 distinct CDR3 sequences listed, around nine tenths were seen once. Material for sequencing was CD4+ T cells from PBMCs. The receptors were gathered from a human donor in good health.

The chain couples TRBV10-3 to TRBJ2-5; D perhaps matches TRBD2 (6 bases). CDR1 is ENHRY, CDR2 SYGVKD, per germline. The CDR3 is made up of 15 amino acids. Deletions cut 6 bases from V and 2 bases from J, with 16 bases between. CDR3 protein: CAIRPDGGMQETQYF. The CDR3 DNA follows: TGTGCCATCAGGCCCGACGGGGGAATGCAAGAGACCCAGTACTTC.

The chain uses TRBV23-1 and TRBJ1-5, with 7 bases lining up with TRBD1. TRBV23-1 is labeled an ORF, and its function is uncertain. V lost 2 bases, J lost 7 bases, and 8 bases stayed unmatched. The CDR3 has 15 residues. Here the CDR3 reads CASSQQQGIGQPQHF. DNA for the CDR3: TGCGCCAGCAGTCAACAACAGGGGATCGGACAGCCCCAGCATTTT.

The gene calls are TRBV27 and TRBJ2-2, with D possibly being TRBD1 or TRBD2 (6 bases each). Germline V gives CDR1 MNHEY, CDR2 SMNVEV (reference sequence). The CDR3 covers 16 residues. Trimming removed 3 bases from V and 8 bases from J, with 19 bases in between. CDR3: CASSFRGRPGLGELFF. The CDR3 bases are TGTGCCAGCAGTTTCCGGGGGCGGCCTGGTTTGGGGGAGCTGTTTTTT.

This chain uses TRBV9 with TRBJ1-2, with a weak D call TRBD1 (5 bases). V was trimmed by 3 bases and J by 7 bases, leaving 10 bases between them. Germline assignment: CDR1 SGDLS and CDR2 YYNGEE. This CDR3 comprises 12 residues. CDR3 in amino acids: CASSAGDFGYTF. CDR3 DNA: TGTGCCAGCAGCGCCGGGGACTTTGGCTACACCTTC.